This T cell receptor beta chain is from a study of graft-versus-host responses after intestinal transplantation. Points from the study as a whole: Recipient marrow contained GvH clones, some of which appeared first in ileum or blood. Allografts of patients with graft-donor T cell macrochimerism showed high graft-versus-host to host-versus-graft clone ratios. Peak GvH clone levels in circulation were associated with early post-transplant HvG declines.

This clone turned up a few times. The V gene end was trimmed by 2 bases and the J gene end by 6 bases; junction bases not matched to a gene: 3. CDR1 and CDR2 from the germline V gene are SGDLS and YYNGEE. The CDR3 extends over 14 amino acids. The protocol was immunoSEQ multiplex PCR, while the TCRdb copy is restricted to in-frame clones and leaves out a portion. The sample records 15,000 to 20,000 clones, approximately 40% being singletons. The authors plated around 200,000 CFSE-labeled responder cells with around 200,000 irradiated, violet-dye-labeled stimulator cells. Source: alloreactive CD4+ T cells from a mixed lymphocyte reaction culture, taken before intestinal transplant. Subset here: CFSE-low proliferating T cells sorted from approximately 6-day pre-transplant mixed lymphocyte reaction (GvH or HvG direction). The genes are TRBV9 and TRBJ2-3, with 10 bases matching TRBD1. The clonotype comes from a human patient who received an intestinal transplant. Written as DNA, the CDR3 is TGTGCCAGCAGCGTGAGACAGGGGGCTGATACGCAGTATTTT. Encoded protein: CASSVRQGADTQYF. Filled out from reference TRBV9 and TRBJ2-3, the complete variable domain reads DSGVTQTPKHLITATGQRVTLRCSPRSGDLSVYWYQQSLDQGLQFLIQYYNGEERAKGNILERFSAQQFPDLHSELNLSSLELGDSALYFCASSVRQGADTQYFGPGTRLTVL.